One sample yielded the 26 T cell receptor beta chains listed below, sequenced in a study of cytomegalovirus exposure and HLA in healthy donors. 13 Jbeta primers and 60 Vbeta primers were used for the PCR. The data were produced by immunoSEQ multiplex PCR, yet TCRdb's version contains in-frame clones alone and is incomplete. The top ten hold less than 7% of the sample, which has roughly 190,000 clones, around 86% seen once. Sequenced: PBMCs. These receptors were taken from a man in his forties in good health and CMV-seropositive.

The chain combines TRBV7-2 with TRBJ2-7; 8 nucleotides line up with TRBD2. Germline loops: CDR1 SGHTA, CDR2 FQGNSA. This CDR3 has 14 amino acids. Trimming removed 5 bases from V and 5 bases from J; junction bases left unmatched: 8. CDR3 amino acids: CASSPIQRGNEQYF. CDR3 DNA: TGTGCCAGCAGCCCTATACAGCGGGGGAACGAGCAGTACTTC.

This chain connects TRBV11-2 to TRBJ2-5; TRBD1 matches 8 bases. Trimming removed 0 bases from V and 7 bases from J; junction bases left unmatched: 7. The CDR3 contains 15 residues. Germline lookup yields CDR1 SGHAT and CDR2 FQNNGV. CDR3 bases: TGTGCCAGCAGCTTAGAGGACAGGGTGCTCGGGACCCAGTACTTC. Its translation: CASSLEDRVLGTQYF. Variable domain in full (rest from reference TRBV11-2 and TRBJ2-5): EAGVAQSPRYKIIEKRQSVAFWCNPISGHATLYWYQQILGQGPKLLIQFQNNGVVDDSQLPKDRFSAERLKGVDSTLKIQPAKLEDSAVYLCASSLEDRVLGTQYFGPGTRLLVL.

This clone was counted between two and nine times. V gene TRBV7-2 combines with J gene TRBJ1-2, with D perhaps TRBD1 (6 bases). CDR1 SGHTA and CDR2 FQGNSA come from the germline V gene. This CDR3 has 14 residues. Between the trimmed V and J ends, which lost 5 bases and 4 bases, there was a span of 14 bases. The CDR3: CASSHITGSYGYTF. The DNA for the CDR3 is TGTGCCAGCAGCCATATTACAGGGAGCTATGGCTACACCTTC.

This rearrangement joins TRBV27 to TRBJ1-1; 8 bases are shared with TRBD1. The CDR3 has 16 amino acids. V trimming: 6 bases; J trimming: 5 bases; junction bases outside the gene matches: 14. CDR1 is MNHEY, CDR2 SMNVEV, per germline (reference sequence). CDR3 loop: CASRSYWGTGLTEAFF. As DNA, the CDR3 is TGTGCCAGCAGATCTTATTGGGGGACAGGTTTGACTGAAGCTTTCTTT.

CDR3 residues: CASSLATSGPPGEQFF. CDR3 coding DNA: TGTGCCAGCAGCTTAGCGACTAGCGGGCCCCCTGGGGAGCAGTTCTTC. This chain joins TRBV7-9 and TRBJ2-1; TRBD2 matches 10 bases. The CDR3 has 16 residues. V gave up 0 bases and J gave up 10 bases; unmatched junction bases: 9. From germline, CDR1 is SEHNR and CDR2 FQNEAQ (reference sequence).

The chain joins TRBV4-2 to TRBJ2-3, with 9 positions matching TRBD1. The germline CDR1 and CDR2 sequences are LGHNA and YNFKEQ. The CDR3 has 14 residues. With V trimmed by 4 bases and J by 3 bases, 2 bases remained unmatched. The CDR3 DNA sequence: TGTGCCAGCAGCCGGGACAGGGTTACAGATACGCAGTATTTT. It specifies CASSRDRVTDTQYF.

V gene TRBV5-1 combines with J gene TRBJ2-1; 8 bases agree with TRBD1. This CDR3 is built from 18 residues. The trim removed 2 bases at V and 0 bases at J, leaving 10 bases unmatched. CDR1 and CDR2 (germline): SGHRS, YFSETQ. Here the CDR3 reads CASSLRVSGQVSYNEQFF. CDR3 bases: TGCGCCAGCAGCTTACGGGTCTCGGGACAGGTCTCCTACAATGAGCAGTTCTTC.

The chain is built from TRBV15 and TRBJ2-3, with a weak D call TRBD2 (5 bases). Trimming took 7 bases from V and 4 from J, leaving 15 bases between them. There are 14 residues in the CDR3. Germline V gene lookup returns CDR1 LNHNV and CDR2 YYDKDF (reference sequence). The CDR3 region is CATTLEKGADTQYF. The CDR3 DNA sequence: TGTGCCACCACACTAGAAAAGGGTGCAGATACGCAGTATTTT.

The chain joins TRBV27 to TRBJ2-1; 9 positions match TRBD2. J was trimmed by 2 bases and V by 3 bases; bases with no gene match: 2. Germline CDR1 MNHEY, CDR2 SMNVEV (reference sequence). The CDR3 runs to 15 residues. DNA for the CDR3: TGTGCCAGCAGTTTTGCGGGGGGGGCCTACAATGAGCAGTTCTTC. It specifies CASSFAGGAYNEQFF.

The sample holds one count of this clone. The chain carries TRBV19 and TRBJ1-4; D not certain. CDR1 is LNHDA and CDR2 is SQIVND in the germline V gene (reference sequence). This CDR3 has 14 amino acids. V was shortened by 3 bases and J by 5 bases, with 10 bases between the two germline ends. CDR3 sequence: CASSIRGRNEKLFF. In DNA, the CDR3 is TGTGCCAGTAGTATCCGGGGTCGAAATGAAAAACTGTTTTTT.

Only a few counts were recorded for this clone. This rearrangement joins TRBV19 to TRBJ1-1; D is unclear. V was cut by 3 bases and J by 5 bases, with 10 bases left in between. Germline V gene lookup returns CDR1 LNHDA and CDR2 SQIVND (reference sequence). This CDR3 region has 13 residues. This CDR3 reads CASSMNSRTEAFF. CDR3 bases: TGTGCCAGTAGTATGAATAGCAGAACTGAAGCTTTCTTT.

This clone was observed a handful of times. The chain links TRBV28 to TRBJ2-5, with TRBD2 matching over 12 bases. Per the germline V gene, CDR1 is MDHEN and CDR2 is SYDVKM. CDR3 length: 17 amino acids. Trimming removed 5 bases from V and 4 bases from J; junction bases left unmatched: 11. CDR3 sequence: CASSTASGGALLETQYF. CDR3 bases: TGTGCCAGCAGTACCGCTAGCGGGGGGGCCCTATTAGAGACCCAGTACTTC.

This rearrangement joins TRBV6-1 to TRBJ2-7; weak D call: TRBD2 (5 bases). The CDR3 contains 11 residues. The germline V gene encodes CDR1 MNHNS and CDR2 SASEGT. The germline V and J ends were trimmed by 8 bases and 0 bases, with 5 bases remaining between them. CDR3: CASGLSYEQYF. DNA of the CDR3: TGTGCCAGCGGACTCTCCTACGAGCAGTACTTC.

The J gene is TRBJ1-1, the V gene TRBV9, with a possible D match to TRBD1 (6 bases). Germline values: CDR1 SGDLS, CDR2 YYNGEE. Between the trimmed V and J ends, which lost 0 bases and 4 bases, there was a span of 16 bases. This CDR3 is 16 amino acids long. CDR3 amino acids: CASSVVQGRLGTEAFF. The CDR3 DNA reads as TGTGCCAGCAGCGTAGTTCAGGGGCGCTTGGGCACTGAAGCTTTCTTT.

V and J are TRBV27 and TRBJ2-3; TRBD1 aligns across 9 bases. V lost 6 bases and J lost 4; bases outside the gene matches: 8. CDR3 length equals 15 residues. Germline V gene data show CDR1 as MNHEY and CDR2 as SMNVEV (reference sequence). CDR3 amino acids: CASRRQGGLSDTQYF. The CDR3 coding sequence is TGTGCCAGCAGGAGACAGGGGGGATTGTCAGATACGCAGTATTTT.

The gene calls are TRBV5-6 and TRBJ2-5; 8 nucleotides align to TRBD1. This CDR3 comprises 17 residues. The ends lost 1 base at V and 1 base at J; junction bases unmatched: 9. Germline loops: CDR1 SGHDT, CDR2 YYEEEE. The CDR3 DNA follows: TGTGCCAGCAGCTTGTCAGTCGGGGGACAGGCCCAAGAGACCCAGTACTTC. This codes for CASSLSVGGQAQETQYF.

This chain links TRBV4-3 with TRBJ2-7, with TRBD2 identical over 9 bases. The germline gives CDR1 LGHNA, CDR2 YSLEER. V was clipped by 0 bases and J by 2 bases; unmatched bases: 2. The CDR3 totals 15 residues. In DNA, the CDR3 is TGCGCCAGCAGCCAAGAGGGGACTAGCCCCTACGAGCAGTACTTC. Residues: CASSQEGTSPYEQYF.

The chain carries TRBV6-5 and TRBJ1-2; D is undetermined. This CDR3 spans 15 amino acids. Trimming pared 0 bases from V and 8 bases from J, leaving 16 bases between. Germline V gives CDR1 MNHEY, CDR2 SVGAGI. CDR3 residues: CASSYSGVQMEGYTF. The CDR3 coding sequence is TGTGCCAGCAGTTACTCCGGGGTCCAGATGGAAGGCTACACCTTC.

This rearrangement joins TRBV6-4 to TRBJ1-1, with a weak D call TRBD1 (5 bases). From germline, CDR1 is MRHNA and CDR2 SNTAGT. This CDR3 comprises 15 residues. The V end lost 4 bases, the J end lost 6 bases, and 18 bases lay between the germline ends. CDR3 nucleotide sequence: TGTGCCAGCAGTGTCTCTGCGGGGGATTACTCTGAAGCTTTCTTT. It specifies CASSVSAGDYSEAFF.

The CDR3, as DNA: TGTGCCAGCAGCTTAGCGACTCGACAGGTGGGCTACACCTTC. It yields the protein CASSLATRQVGYTF. The chain links TRBV7-2 to TRBJ1-2; D may be TRBD1 (6 bases). Trimming took 0 bases from V and 8 from J, leaving 13 bases between them. This CDR3 is 14 amino acids long. CDR1 and CDR2 from the germline V gene are SGHTA and FQGNSA.

This clone was seen only a few times. DNA for the CDR3: TGTGCCATTCCAGCGGGGGGCATCTCTGGGGCCAACGTCCTGACTTTC. It translates to CAIPAGGISGANVLTF. The V and J genes are TRBV5-4 and TRBJ2-6; 9 bases are shared with TRBD2. The J segment lost 0 bases and the V segment lost 9 bases, leaving 7 bases of the junction unmatched. Germline V gene sequence: CDR1 SGHNT, CDR2 YYREEE (reference sequence). The CDR3 consists of 16 residues.

The genes are TRBV5-1 and TRBJ1-5, with D uncertain. CDR3 length: 14 residues. With 1 base removed from V and 6 bases from J, the gap between germline ends came to 11 bases. Germline V gives CDR1 SGHRS, CDR2 YFSETQ. As DNA, the CDR3 is TGCGCCAGCAGCTTGATGGGAGCGGGTCAGCCCCAGCATTTT. It is translated as CASSLMGAGQPQHF.

The DNA for the CDR3 is TGTGCCAGCAGTGGGGTTTGGCGGGGGGGCCTGGGAAATGAGCAGTTCTTC. It specifies CASSGVWRGGLGNEQFF. The gene calls are TRBV2 and TRBJ2-1; TRBD2 agrees at 9 bases. Germline V CDR1 and CDR2: SNHLY, FYNNEI. CDR3 size: 17 residues. The V segment lost 4 bases and the J segment 7 bases; nucleotides outside the gene matches: 14. Based on the CDR3 plus reference TRBV2 and TRBJ2-1, the full variable domain is EPEVTQTPSHQVTQMGQEVILRCVPISNHLYFYWYRQILGQKVEFLVSFYNNEISEKSEIFDDQFSVERPDGSNFTLKIRSTKLEDSAMYFCASSGVWRGGLGNEQFFGPGTRLTVL.

The gene calls are TRBV7-6 and TRBJ1-1; D is possibly TRBD1 (6 bases). Germline values: CDR1 SGHVS, CDR2 FNYEAQ. V gave up 5 bases and J gave up 7 bases, with 23 bases separating them. This CDR3 region has 16 residues. The CDR3 protein is CASSQTPQGPDFEAFF. For the CDR3, the DNA is TGTGCCAGCAGCCAAACACCACAGGGACCGGACTTTGAAGCTTTCTTT.

The chain joins TRBV2 to TRBJ2-1, with a possible D match to TRBD1 (6 bases). This CDR3 contains 14 residues. The germline gives CDR1 SNHLY, CDR2 FYNNEI. V lost 7 bases to trimming and J lost 2 bases, with 12 bases between them. CDR3 region: CASNPRGTYNEQFF. In DNA, the CDR3 is TGTGCCAGCAACCCCAGGGGCACCTACAATGAGCAGTTCTTC.

This chain joins TRBV5-1 and TRBJ2-3; 13 bases line up with TRBD2. The CDR3 loop spans 16 amino acids. CDR1 and CDR2 (germline): SGHRS, YFSETQ. The V and J ends lost 2 bases and 2 bases, in that order; junction bases with no gene match: 2. CDR3 coding DNA: TGCGCCAGCAGCTTTGGGACTAGCGGGAACACAGATACGCAGTATTTT. This sequence encodes CASSFGTSGNTDTQYF.